A selection of T cell receptor beta chains follows, all from one sample in a study of response to subunit inactivated influenza vaccine. TCRdb re-analysed the RT-PCR reads in MiXCR, keeping a single row per CDR3 protein. Here the sample spans about 540,000 distinct CDR3 sequences, approximately 20% being singletons. These records were also assigned to another study, of T cells expressing NK-cell markers.

The sample here was CD4+ T cells sorted from PBMCs, taken approximately 13 days after vaccination. These receptors were obtained from a man aged 45-65 years who received an inactivated influenza vaccine. The CDR3 runs from the conserved cysteine through the conserved F or W. Each record gives: D gene, J gene, clone size, V gene, CDR3 protein, CDR3 DNA. D genes are given only for firm matches. Clone size, where shown, is once, few, many, or a class for clones that have expanded.

>TRBD1|TRBJ2-2|few|TRBV4-3
CASSQTKGQALTGELFF
TGCGCCAGCAGCCAAACGAAGGGACAGGCCCTCACCGGGGAGCTGTTTTTT
>.|TRBJ1-1|.|TRBV29-1
CSVSSQATSEAFF
TGCAGCGTCTCTAGCCAGGCCACCTCTGAAGCTTTCTTT
>.|TRBJ2-7|.|TRBV7-9
CASSLTGKGEQYF
TGTGCCAGCAGCCTCACAGGAAAGGGCGAGCAGTACTTC
>.|TRBJ2-2|.|TRBV27
CASSLTSHPWAATVYTGELFF
TGTGCCAGCAGTTTAACGTCACATCCATGGGCAGCTACTGTCTACACCGGGGAGCTGTTTTTT
>TRBD2|TRBJ2-7|.|TRBV12-3/TRBV12-4
CASSFTSGAGGGYEQYF
TGTGCCAGCAGTTTTACGAGCGGGGCAGGTGGGGGCTACGAGCAGTACTTC
>.|TRBJ2-3|.|TRBV21-1
CASRKVGTSGATDTQYF
TGTGCCAGCAGAAAAGTTGGGACTAGCGGGGCCACAGATACGCAGTATTTT
>TRBD2|TRBJ2-7|.|TRBV28
CASSLGGTGGKQYF
TGTGCCAGCAGTTTGGGAGGGACGGGCGGTAAGCAGTACTTC
>TRBD1|TRBJ1-3|.|TRBV20-1
CSAKQGAGNTIYF
TGCAGTGCTAAACAGGGGGCTGGAAACACCATATATTTT
>.|TRBJ2-3|.|TRBV3-1
CASSQDLSPASVTDTQYF
TGTGCCAGCTCCCAAGATCTTTCCCCAGCGTCTGTCACAGATACGCAGTATTTT
>.|TRBJ2-5|few|TRBV7-6
CASSLDRLETQYF
TGTGCCAGCAGCTTAGACAGGCTAGAGACCCAGTACTTC
>.|TRBJ2-1|.|TRBV5-1
CASSAGVHEQFF
TGCGCCAGCAGCGCAGGGGTCCATGAGCAGTTCTTC
>.|TRBJ2-2|.|TRBV4-3
CASSQDTGHTGELFF
TGCGCCAGCAGCCAAGATACAGGCCACACCGGGGAGCTGTTTTTT
>.|TRBJ1-5|.|TRBV20-1
CSARADTPNQPQHF
TGCAGTGCTAGGGCTGACACTCCAAATCAGCCCCAGCATTTT
>TRBD2|TRBJ2-5|.|TRBV5-1
CASTKTSGREETQYF
TGCGCCAGCACCAAGACTAGCGGGAGGGAAGAGACCCAGTACTTC
>.|TRBJ1-4|.|TRBV5-6
CASSSLRDGSNEKLFF
TGTGCCAGCAGCTCCCTCCGGGACGGGAGTAATGAAAAACTGTTTTTT
>TRBD1|TRBJ2-5|.|TRBV28
CASSPFGTGSGETQYF
TGTGCCAGCAGTCCCTTCGGGACAGGGAGCGGCGAGACCCAGTACTTC
>.|TRBJ2-7|many|TRBV5-1
CASSFGRGYYEQYF
TGCGCCAGCAGCTTCGGCAGGGGCTACTACGAGCAGTACTTC
>.|TRBJ2-3|.|TRBV7-2
CASSLFRQATDTQYF
TGTGCCAGCAGCTTGTTTCGACAGGCCACAGATACGCAGTATTTT
>TRBD1|TRBJ2-1|many|TRBV6-1
CASSLRQGQYNEQFF
TGTGCCAGCAGTCTTCGACAGGGGCAGTACAATGAGCAGTTCTTC
>.|TRBJ2-7|many|TRBV5-1
CASSLPGTYEQYF
TGCGCCAGCAGCTTGCCCGGAACCTACGAGCAGTACTTC
>.|TRBJ1-1|.|TRBV5-5
CASNSAGNTEAFF
TGTGCCAGCAACTCCGCAGGGAACACTGAAGCTTTCTTT
>TRBD1|TRBJ1-6|few|TRBV15
CATSMTGEGNSPLHF
TGTGCCACCAGCATGACAGGGGAGGGTAATTCACCCCTCCACTTT
>.|TRBJ2-7|.|TRBV29-1
CSVATRGASYEQYF
TGCAGCGTCGCTACTCGTGGGGCCTCCTACGAGCAGTACTTC
>TRBD2|TRBJ2-3|few|TRBV6-1
CASSRAGAGTDTQYF
TGTGCCAGCAGTCGAGCGGGAGCTGGCACAGATACGCAGTATTTT
>TRBD1|TRBJ2-3|.|TRBV7-3
CASSSTGGADTQYF
TGTGCCAGCAGCTCGACAGGGGGCGCAGATACGCAGTATTTT
>.|TRBJ1-5|.|TRBV28
CASSLQLQPQHF
TGTGCCAGCAGTTTACAGCTTCAGCCCCAGCATTTT
>.|TRBJ1-2|many|TRBV20-1
CSARSPDYGYTF
TGCAGTGCTAGGTCCCCCGACTATGGCTACACCTTC
>.|TRBJ2-7|many|TRBV5-1
CASSPPDRTYEQYF
TGCGCCAGCAGCCCCCCAGACAGAACCTACGAGCAGTACTTC
>.|TRBJ2-2|.|TRBV2
CASSAHLSTGELFF
TGTGCCAGCAGTGCCCATCTGAGCACCGGGGAGCTGTTTTTT
>.|TRBJ2-3|.|TRBV15
CATSRARDLYTDTQYF
TGTGCCACCAGCAGGGCCCGGGACTTATACACAGATACGCAGTATTTT
>.|TRBJ1-2|few|TRBV12-3/TRBV12-4
CASSFSPGNYGYTF
TGTGCCAGCAGTTTTAGTCCAGGGAACTATGGCTACACCTTC
>.|TRBJ1-5|few|TRBV20-1
CSAKGRDPYNQPQHF
TGCAGTGCTAAAGGGCGGGACCCCTACAATCAGCCCCAGCATTTT